These 18 T cell receptor beta chains originate from one sample sequenced in a study of T cell repertoires in cytomegalovirus infection. TCRdb reprocessed the reads with MiXCR, giving one entry per CDR3 protein. The sample records about 190,000 distinct CDR3 sequences, approximately 28% being singletons. Sample: PBMCs. These receptors originate from a human donor in good health (CMV status not recorded). Some clones in this sample may be carry-over from other donors' samples.

The rearrangement links TRBV30 to TRBJ1-2, with 11 bases matching TRBD1. The V segment lost 2 bases and the J segment 8 bases; nucleotides outside the gene matches: 7. This CDR3 has 14 amino acids. The germline V gene has CDR1 GTSNPN and CDR2 SVGIG (reference sequence). The CDR3, as DNA: TGTGCCTGGAGTTCCGGACAGGGGGCGATAGGCTACACCTTC. It encodes CAWSSGQGAIGYTF. The full variable domain, its missing parts supplied by reference TRBV30 and TRBJ1-2, is SQTIHQWPATLVQPVGSPLSLECTVEGTSNPNLYWYRQAAGRGLQLLFYSVGIGQISSEVPQNLSASRPQDRQFILSSKKLLLSDSGFYLCAWSSGQGAIGYTFGSGTRLTVV.

The CDR3 region is CASSAGWGSSYNSPLHF. The CDR3 bases are TGTGCCAGCAGCGCCGGTTGGGGAAGCTCCTATAATTCACCCCTCCACTTT. The rearrangement links TRBV7-8 to TRBJ1-6; D gene unclear. The V and J ends lost 5 bases and 0 bases respectively, with 14 bases between them. This CDR3 region has 17 residues. Germline V gene lookup returns CDR1 SGHVS and CDR2 FQNEAQ.

The chain has TRBV6-5 and TRBJ2-7, with 8 bases that match TRBD1. From germline, CDR1 is MNHEY and CDR2 SVGAGI. Trimming took 5 bases from V and 3 from J; bases not matched to a gene: 3. The CDR3 runs to 13 residues. The CDR3 DNA sequence: TGTGCCAGCAGTCCCGGGACAGGCTACGAGCAGTACTTC. The encoded protein is CASSPGTGYEQYF.

This clonotype was recorded a few times. V is TRBV6-6 and J is TRBJ1-2; perhaps TRBD1 as D (6 bases). Germline loops: CDR1 MNHNY, CDR2 SVGAGI (reference sequence). The CDR3 is made up of 15 amino acids. V shed 2 bases and J shed 3 bases, with 13 bases lying between them. The CDR3 protein is CASSYTYRVDYGYTF. The CDR3 bases are TGTGCCAGCAGTTACACTTACAGGGTTGACTATGGCTACACCTTC.

In this sample, this clonotype turned up a few times. The V call is TRBV28, the J call TRBJ1-1; the match to TRBD1 covers 9 bases. Per the germline V gene, CDR1 is MDHEN and CDR2 is SYDVKM. This CDR3 has 15 residues. V lost 8 bases and J lost 4; bases outside the gene matches: 11. The CDR3 here is CASVDRGVVSTEAFF. The CDR3 DNA follows: TGTGCCAGCGTAGACAGGGGGGTAGTGAGCACTGAAGCTTTCTTT.

This chain links TRBV12-3 or TRBV12-4 with TRBJ1-1; D is uncertain. The CDR3 is 13 amino acids. V shed 4 bases and J shed 4 bases, with 10 bases lying between them. The chain's CDR3 is CASSSGVVTEAFF. The CDR3 DNA sequence: TGTGCCAGCAGTTCCGGGGTGGTCACTGAAGCTTTCTTT.

This chain joins TRBV7-2 and TRBJ1-1; no clear D. CDR1 is SGHTA, CDR2 FQGNSA, per germline. CDR3 length: 14 residues. Deletions cut 1 base from V and 4 bases from J, with 10 bases between. As DNA, the CDR3 is TGTGCCAGCAGCTTAGTGGGTACCCGCACTGAAGCTTTCTTT. Protein: CASSLVGTRTEAFF.

This clonotype has more than one count but fewer than ten. The chain combines TRBV7-8 with TRBJ2-3, with a weak D call TRBD2 (5 bases). The CDR3 length is 17 residues. Trimming took off 5 bases at V and 1 base at J, with 19 bases between the two ends. CDR1 is SGHVS, CDR2 FQNEAQ, per germline. CDR3 in amino acids: CASSKGSVMRGTDTQYF. The CDR3 DNA reads as TGTGCCAGCAGCAAAGGATCAGTTATGAGGGGCACAGATACGCAGTATTTT.

This clonotype appeared many times. The rearrangement uses TRBV7-2 and TRBJ2-2; 7 bases are shared with TRBD1. This CDR3 has 15 residues. J was trimmed by 4 bases and V by 5 bases; bases with no gene match: 7. Germline CDR1 and CDR2: SGHTA and FQGNSA. As DNA, the CDR3 is TGTGCCAGCAGCCGTCCGACAGGGACCACCGGGGAGCTGTTTTTT. Protein product: CASSRPTGTTGELFF.

The J gene is TRBJ1-5, the V gene TRBV12-3 or TRBV12-4; possibly TRBD1 for D (6 bases). V lost 6 bases to trimming and J lost 4 bases, with 13 bases between them. There are 14 residues in the CDR3. The CDR3 bases are TGTGCCAGCAGGGGGGCCCTTCGGAATCAGCCCCAGCATTTT. Translated: CASRGALRNQPQHF.

This clonotype was observed a handful of times. V usage is TRBV19 and J usage is TRBJ1-1, with TRBD1 matching over 7 bases. Germline CDR1 and CDR2: LNHDA and SQIVND (reference sequence). This CDR3 has 15 residues. V lost 2 bases to trimming and J lost 1 base; unmatched junction nucleotides: 4. CDR3 sequence: CASSISRDRNTEAFF. CDR3 bases: TGTGCCAGTAGTATATCCCGGGACAGGAACACTGAAGCTTTCTTT. Filled out from reference TRBV19 and TRBJ1-1, the complete variable domain reads DGGITQSPKYLFRKEGQNVTLSCEQNLNHDAMYWYRQDPGQGLRLIYYSQIVNDFQKGDIAEGYSVSREKKESFPLTVTSAQKNPTAFYLCASSISRDRNTEAFFGQGTRLTVV.

This chain uses TRBV7-2 with TRBJ2-2; D is unresolved. The CDR3 sequence is 14 residues long. Germline V CDR1 and CDR2: SGHTA, FQGNSA. Trimming removed 5 bases from V and 3 bases from J, with 10 bases in between. CDR3 coding DNA: TGTGCCAGCAGCAAGACACTATACACCGGGGAGCTGTTTTTT. Translating it yields CASSKTLYTGELFF.

This clonotype was counted a few times. This chain links TRBV7-6 with TRBJ2-7, with D tentatively TRBD1 (7 bases). Looked up from germline, CDR1 is SGHVS and CDR2 is FNYEAQ. There are 15 residues in the CDR3. The V end lost 1 base, the J end lost 3 bases, and 13 bases lay between the germline ends. The CDR3 nucleotides are TGTGCCAGCAGCTTAGTCGGGCAGGGGGGCTACGAGCAGTACTTC. Residues: CASSLVGQGGYEQYF.

The chain carries TRBV7-6 and TRBJ1-5; 8 nucleotides line up with TRBD1. This CDR3 comprises 14 residues. Germline CDR1 reads SGHVS; CDR2 reads FNYEAQ. The ends lost 3 bases at V and 7 bases at J; junction bases unmatched: 5. CDR3 DNA sequence: TGTGCCAGCAGCTTCAGGGGGCAGGAACAGCCCCAGCATTTT. Translated, it gives CASSFRGQEQPQHF.

This clonotype was observed a few times. The junction differs from germline at one of its ends, possibly a read error. The V gene is TRBV7-7, the J gene TRBJ2-2; 8 positions agree with TRBD1. The CDR3 runs 16 residues. Germline lookup yields CDR1 SSHAT and CDR2 FNYEAQ (reference sequence). The CDR3 bases are TGTGCTAGCAGCTTAGTACAGGGGGCGAACACCGGGGAGCTGTTTTTT. Protein product: CASSLVQGANTGELFF. Using reference TRBV7-7 and TRBJ2-2 for the parts outside the CDR3, the full variable domain is GAGVSQSPRYKVTKRGQDVTLRCDPISSHATLYWYQQALGQGPEFLTYFNYEAQPDKSGLPSDRFSAERPEGSISTLTIQRTEQRDSAMYRCASSLVQGANTGELFFGEGSRLTVL.

The chain has TRBV12-3 or TRBV12-4 and TRBJ1-2; TRBD1 matches 8 bases. V dropped 2 bases and J dropped 6; count of bases not matched to a gene: 5. The CDR3 loop spans 14 amino acids. The CDR3 DNA follows: TGTGCCAGCAGTTTAAACAGGGGGACTGATGGCTACACCTTC. Residues: CASSLNRGTDGYTF.

In this sample, this clonotype turned up a few times. CDR3 sequence: CASSQSITGTRGYSSYNEQFF. The CDR3 DNA reads TGCGCCAGCAGTCAATCGATAACAGGGACTAGGGGATATAGCTCCTACAATGAGCAGTTCTTC. The rearrangement uses TRBV23-1 and TRBJ2-1; 8 bases map to TRBD2. TRBV23-1 is filed as an ORF, its function uncertain. There are 21 residues in the CDR3. V was pared by 0 bases and J by 0 bases, with 16 bases of the junction left unmatched.

Turning to this clonotype: A much larger clone differs from this one at a single base, so this may be a read error. V usage is TRBV7-2 and J usage is TRBJ2-7; 9 nucleotides line up with TRBD2. Unmatched junction bases numbered 7, after V lost 5 bases and J lost 5 bases. Germline V gene sequence: CDR1 SGHTA, CDR2 FQGNSA. This CDR3 is built from 14 residues. CDR3 protein: CASSAPSGKDEQYF. As DNA, the CDR3 is TGTGCCAGCAGCGCTCCTAGCGGGAAGGACGAGCAGTACTTC.